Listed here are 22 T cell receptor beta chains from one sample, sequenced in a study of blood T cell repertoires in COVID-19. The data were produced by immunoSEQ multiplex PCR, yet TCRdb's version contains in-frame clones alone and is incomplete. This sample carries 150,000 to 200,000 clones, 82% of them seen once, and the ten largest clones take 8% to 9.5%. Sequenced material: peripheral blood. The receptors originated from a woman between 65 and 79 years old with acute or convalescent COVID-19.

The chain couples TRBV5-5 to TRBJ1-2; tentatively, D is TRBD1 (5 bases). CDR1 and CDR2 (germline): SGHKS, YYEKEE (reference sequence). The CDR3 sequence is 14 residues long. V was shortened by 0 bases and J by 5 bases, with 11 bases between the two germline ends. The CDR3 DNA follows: TGTGCCAGCAGCTTGGAAGCCAGACAGTATGGCTACACCTTC. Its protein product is CASSLEARQYGYTF.

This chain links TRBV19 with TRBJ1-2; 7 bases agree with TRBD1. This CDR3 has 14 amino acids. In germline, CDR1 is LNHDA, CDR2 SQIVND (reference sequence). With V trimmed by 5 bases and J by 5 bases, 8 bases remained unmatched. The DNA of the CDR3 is TGTGCCAGTAGTGCGCCCGGGACAGTATATGGCTACACCTTC. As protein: CASSAPGTVYGYTF.

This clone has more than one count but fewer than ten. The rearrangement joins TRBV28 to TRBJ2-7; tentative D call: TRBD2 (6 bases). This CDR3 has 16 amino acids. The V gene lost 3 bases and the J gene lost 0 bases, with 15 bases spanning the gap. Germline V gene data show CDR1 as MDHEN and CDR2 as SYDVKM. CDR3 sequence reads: CASSFHLATLSYEQYF. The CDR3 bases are TGTGCCAGCAGTTTCCATCTAGCGACCCTCTCCTACGAGCAGTACTTC.

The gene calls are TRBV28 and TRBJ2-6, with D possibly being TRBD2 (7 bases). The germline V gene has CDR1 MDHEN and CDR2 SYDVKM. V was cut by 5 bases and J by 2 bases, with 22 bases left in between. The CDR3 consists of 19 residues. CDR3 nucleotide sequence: TGTGCCAGCAGTGGAGTAGGGGGGGCGGTGTTCGCTGGGGCCAACGTCCTGACTTTC. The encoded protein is CASSGVGGAVFAGANVLTF.

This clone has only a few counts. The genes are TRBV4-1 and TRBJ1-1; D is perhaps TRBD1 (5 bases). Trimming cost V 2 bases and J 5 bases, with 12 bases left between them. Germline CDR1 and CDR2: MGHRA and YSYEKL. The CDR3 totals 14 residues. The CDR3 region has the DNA TGCGCCAGCAGCCAACCCTGGGGCGGAACTGAAGCTTTCTTT. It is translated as CASSQPWGGTEAFF.

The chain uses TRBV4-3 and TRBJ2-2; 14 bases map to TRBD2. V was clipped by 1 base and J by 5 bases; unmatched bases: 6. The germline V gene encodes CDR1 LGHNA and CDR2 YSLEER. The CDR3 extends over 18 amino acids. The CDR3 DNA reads TGCGCCAGCAGCCAAGTCCCCGGACTAGCGGGAGGTACCGGGGAGCTGTTTTTT. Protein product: CASSQVPGLAGGTGELFF.

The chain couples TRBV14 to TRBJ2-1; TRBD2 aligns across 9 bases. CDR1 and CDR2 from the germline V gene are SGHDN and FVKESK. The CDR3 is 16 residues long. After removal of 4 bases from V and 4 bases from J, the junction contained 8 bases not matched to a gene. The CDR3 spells CASSRHGTSQYNEQFF. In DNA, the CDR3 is TGTGCCAGCAGCCGACACGGGACTAGCCAATACAATGAGCAGTTCTTC.

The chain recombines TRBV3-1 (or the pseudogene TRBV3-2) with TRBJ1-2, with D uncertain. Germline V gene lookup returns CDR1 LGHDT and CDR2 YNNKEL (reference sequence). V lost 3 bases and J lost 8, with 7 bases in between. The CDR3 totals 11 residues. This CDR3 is CASSHRGGYTF. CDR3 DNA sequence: TGTGCCAGCAGCCACCGAGGCGGCTACACCTTC.

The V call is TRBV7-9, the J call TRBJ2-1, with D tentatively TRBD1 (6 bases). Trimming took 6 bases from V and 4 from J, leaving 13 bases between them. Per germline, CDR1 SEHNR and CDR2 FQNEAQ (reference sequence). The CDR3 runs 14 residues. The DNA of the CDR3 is TGTGCCAGCAGGTACATGACAGGATACAATGAGCAGTTCTTC. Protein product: CASRYMTGYNEQFF. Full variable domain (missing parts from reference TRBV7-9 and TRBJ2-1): DTGVSQNPRHKITKRGQNVTFRCDPISEHNRLYWYRQTLGQGPEFLTYFQNEAQLEKSRLLSDRFSAERPKGSFSTLEIQRTEQGDSAMYLCASRYMTGYNEQFFGPGTRLTVL.

The CDR3 nucleotides read TGTGCCAGTAGTATAGACCTAAGGTTGGACAGTACAACCGGGGAGCTGTTTTTT. Translation gives CASSIDLRLDSTTGELFF. The chain uses TRBV19 and TRBJ2-2, with a tentative D call TRBD1 (6 bases). The CDR3 totals 18 residues. Germline V CDR1 and CDR2: LNHDA, SQIVND (reference sequence). The V end lost 0 bases, the J end lost 5 bases, and 19 bases lay between the germline ends.

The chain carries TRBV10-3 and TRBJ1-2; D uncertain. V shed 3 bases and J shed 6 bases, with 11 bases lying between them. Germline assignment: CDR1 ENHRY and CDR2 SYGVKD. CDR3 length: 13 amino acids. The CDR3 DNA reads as TGTGCCATCAGTGACCCCTTAATCGATGGCTACACCTTC. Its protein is CAISDPLIDGYTF.

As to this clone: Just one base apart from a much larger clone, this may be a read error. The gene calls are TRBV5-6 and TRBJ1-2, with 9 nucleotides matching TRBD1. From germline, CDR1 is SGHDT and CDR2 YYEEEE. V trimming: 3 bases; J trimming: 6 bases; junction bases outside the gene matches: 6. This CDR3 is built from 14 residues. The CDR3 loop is CASSSPGTGNGYTF. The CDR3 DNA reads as TGTGCCAGCAGCTCTCCCGGGACAGGGAATGGCTACACCTTC.

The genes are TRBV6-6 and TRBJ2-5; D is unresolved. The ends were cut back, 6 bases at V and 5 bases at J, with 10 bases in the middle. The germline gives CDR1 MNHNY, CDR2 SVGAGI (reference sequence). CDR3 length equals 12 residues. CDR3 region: CASRENRETQYF. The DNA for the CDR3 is TGTGCCAGCAGGGAGAATCGGGAGACCCAGTACTTC.

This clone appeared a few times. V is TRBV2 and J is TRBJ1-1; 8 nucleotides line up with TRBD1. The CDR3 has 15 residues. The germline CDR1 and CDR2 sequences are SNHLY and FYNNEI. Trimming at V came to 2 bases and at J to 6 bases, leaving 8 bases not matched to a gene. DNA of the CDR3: TGTGCCAGCAGTGAAAGTCAGGGGGCTATGGCTGAAGCTTTCTTT. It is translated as CASSESQGAMAEAFF.

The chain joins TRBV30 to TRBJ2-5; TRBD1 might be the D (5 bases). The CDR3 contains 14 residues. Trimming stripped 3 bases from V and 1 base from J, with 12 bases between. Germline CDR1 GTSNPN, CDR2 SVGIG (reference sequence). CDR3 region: CAWSSARAQETQYF. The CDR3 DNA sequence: TGTGCCTGGAGCTCAGCCAGGGCCCAAGAGACCCAGTACTTC. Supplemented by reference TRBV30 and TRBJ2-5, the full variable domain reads SQTIHQWPATLVQPVGSPLSLECTVEGTSNPNLYWYRQAAGRGLQLLFYSVGIGQISSEVPQNLSASRPQDRQFILSSKKLLLSDSGFYLCAWSSARAQETQYFGPGTRLLVL.

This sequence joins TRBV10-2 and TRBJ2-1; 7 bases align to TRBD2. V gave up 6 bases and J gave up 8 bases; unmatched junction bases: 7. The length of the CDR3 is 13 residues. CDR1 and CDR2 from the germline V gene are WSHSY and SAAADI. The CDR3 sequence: CASRAGAWDEQFF. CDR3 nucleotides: TGCGCCAGCAGGGCGGGAGCTTGGGATGAGCAGTTCTTC.

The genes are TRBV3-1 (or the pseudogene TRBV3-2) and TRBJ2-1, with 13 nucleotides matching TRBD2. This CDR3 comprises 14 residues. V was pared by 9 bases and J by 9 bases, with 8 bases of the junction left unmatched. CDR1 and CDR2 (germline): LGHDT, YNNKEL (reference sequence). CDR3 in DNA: TGTGCCAGTGGGACTAGCGGGACGGGTGGTGAGCAGTTCTTC. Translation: CASGTSGTGGEQFF.

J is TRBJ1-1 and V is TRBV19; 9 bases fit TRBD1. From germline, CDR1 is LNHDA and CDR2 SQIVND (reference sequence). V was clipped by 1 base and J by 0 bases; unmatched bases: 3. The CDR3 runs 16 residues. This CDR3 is CASSIGTGVMNTEAFF. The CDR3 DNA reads TGTGCCAGTAGTATAGGGACAGGGGTAATGAACACTGAAGCTTTCTTT.

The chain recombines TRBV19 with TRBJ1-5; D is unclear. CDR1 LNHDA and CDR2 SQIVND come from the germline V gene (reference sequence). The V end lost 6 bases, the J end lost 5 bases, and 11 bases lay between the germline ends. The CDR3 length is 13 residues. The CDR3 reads CASRESPDQPQHF. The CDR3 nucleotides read TGTGCCAGTAGAGAGTCCCCGGATCAGCCCCAGCATTTT.

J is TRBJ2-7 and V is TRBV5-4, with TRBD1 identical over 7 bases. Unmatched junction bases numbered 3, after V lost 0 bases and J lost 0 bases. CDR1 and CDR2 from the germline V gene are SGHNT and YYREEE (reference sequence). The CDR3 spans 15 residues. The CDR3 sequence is CASSLEGTDSYEQYF. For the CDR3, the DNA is TGTGCCAGCAGCTTGGAGGGGACAGACTCCTACGAGCAGTACTTC.

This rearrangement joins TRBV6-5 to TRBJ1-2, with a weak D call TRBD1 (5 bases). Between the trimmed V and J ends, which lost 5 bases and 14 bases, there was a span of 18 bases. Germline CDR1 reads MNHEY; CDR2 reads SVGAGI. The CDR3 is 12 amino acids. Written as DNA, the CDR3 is TGTGCCAGCAGTCCCCGTACGGGGGGATATACCTTC. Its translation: CASSPRTGGYTF.

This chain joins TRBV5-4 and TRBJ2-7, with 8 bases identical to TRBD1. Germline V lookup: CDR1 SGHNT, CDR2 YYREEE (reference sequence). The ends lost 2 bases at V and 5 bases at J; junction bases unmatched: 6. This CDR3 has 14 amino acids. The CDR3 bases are TGTGCCAGCAGCTTACAGGGGGTAGGGGACGAGCAGTACTTC. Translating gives CASSLQGVGDEQYF.